This T cell receptor beta chain was identified in a study of blood T cell repertoires in COVID-19. Study-wide background: Collection of acute and convalescent COVID-19 samples took place in the United States, Italy and Spain.

In the original workflow: Nucleated cell number was recorded as an estimate derived from reference gene primer amplification. Generated by immunoSEQ multiplex PCR, the TCRdb table keeps only in-frame clones and is missing some. V and J calls and clone size are given by that table; D and trimming were obtained from the DNA. The sample consists of about 52,000 clones, roughly 86% of them appearing once. The CDR3 runs to 14 residues. The V segment lost 4 bases and the J segment 11 bases; nucleotides outside the gene matches: 7. Germline V CDR1 and CDR2: SGDLS, YYNGEE. The TCR sequence derives from a man aged 80 or over with active or convalescent COVID-19. The chain carries TRBV9 and TRBJ1-6; TRBD1 aligns across 9 bases. Sample: peripheral blood. The CDR3 DNA is TGTGCCAGCAGCCTGACAGGGGGAGACGCACCCCTCCACTTT. This translates into CASSLTGGDAPLHF.